This T cell receptor beta chain was captured in a study of CD8+ T cells in alopecia areata. Treatment in this sample: oral pan-JAK inhibitor, 5-10 mg twice daily. From PBMCs, CD4+ and CD8+ T cells were sorted. Study results and limitations: Normal scalp showed lower clonality than lesional scalp, especially alopecia totalis/universalis. Many expanded lesional clones stayed in scalp and blood while on tofacitinib.

As concerns this clone: Its antigen is undetermined.

Reverse transcription of extracted RNA yielded cDNA, which provided the sequencing template. The method was immunoSEQ multiplex PCR; TCRdb's version includes in-frame clones alone and lacks a portion of them. The sample has 190,000 or so clones; roughly 61% are singletons. V was clipped by 4 bases and J by 5 bases, with 15 bases between them. The germline V gene has CDR1 SGHRS and CDR2 YFSETQ. CDR3 length: 14 amino acids. This chain connects TRBV5-1 to TRBJ2-5; possible D gene TRBD1, 5 bases. The material sequenced was CD8+ T cells sorted from blood, taken at week 24, from a patient treated with tofacitinib. The receptor was isolated from a human donor with alopecia areata. CDR3 sequence reads: CASSVYRLWETQYF. Here the CDR3 DNA reads TGCGCCAGCAGCGTGTACAGGCTTTGGGAGACCCAGTACTTC.